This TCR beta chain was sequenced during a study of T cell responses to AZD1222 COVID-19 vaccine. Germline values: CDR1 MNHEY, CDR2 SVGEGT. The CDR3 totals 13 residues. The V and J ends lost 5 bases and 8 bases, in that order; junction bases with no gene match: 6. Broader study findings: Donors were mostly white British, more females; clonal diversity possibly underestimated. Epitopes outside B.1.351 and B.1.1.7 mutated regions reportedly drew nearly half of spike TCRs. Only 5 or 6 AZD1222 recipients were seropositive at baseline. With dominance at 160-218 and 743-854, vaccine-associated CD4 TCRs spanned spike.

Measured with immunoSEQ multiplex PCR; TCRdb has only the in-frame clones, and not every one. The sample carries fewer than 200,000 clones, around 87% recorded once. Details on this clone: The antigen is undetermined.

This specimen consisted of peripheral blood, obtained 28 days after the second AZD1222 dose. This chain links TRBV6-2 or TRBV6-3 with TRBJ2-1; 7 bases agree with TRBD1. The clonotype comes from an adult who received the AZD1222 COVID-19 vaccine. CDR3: CASSDQGVDEQFF. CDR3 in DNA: TGTGCCAGCAGTGACCAGGGGGTGGATGAGCAGTTCTTC.